A single sample gave rise to the 12 T cell receptor beta chains below, sequenced in a study of shared clonotypes between healthy human individuals (dated by TCRdb to about 2020). Library preparation was by the immunoSEQ multiplex PCR assay. TCRdb stores this immuneACCESS table with in-frame sequences only. Part of the clones is absent; in the studies checked, under half of the shortfall reflects unresolved V genes, and no reason is known for the rest. The sample table lists some 1,100,000 clones, about 84% of them with a count of one. The ten biggest clones cover 0.5% to 0.6% of the sample. The sequencing sample was made of memory CD4+ T cells from PBMCs. What the cell subset or site label conveys for this sample: CD45RA-negative fraction. The receptors were sampled from a man aged 18 to 35 in good health. Some clones in this sample may be carry-over from other donors' samples.

The chain recombines TRBV2 with TRBJ1-2; weak D call: TRBD1 (6 bases). This CDR3 contains 14 residues. V lost 4 bases and J lost 3, with 12 bases in between. Germline assignment: CDR1 SNHLY and CDR2 FYNNEI. The CDR3 DNA sequence: TGTGCCAGCAGTGGCCGGGGGGCCCACTATGGCTACACCTTC. Encoded protein: CASSGRGAHYGYTF. The full variable domain, completed using reference TRBV2 and TRBJ1-2, is EPEVTQTPSHQVTQMGQEVILRCVPISNHLYFYWYRQILGQKVEFLVSFYNNEISEKSEIFDDQFSVERPDGSNFTLKIRSTKLEDSAMYFCASSGRGAHYGYTFGSGTRLTVV.

J is TRBJ1-5 and V is TRBV6-1; D might be TRBD1 (5 bases). V lost 2 bases and J lost 3, with 17 bases in between. This CDR3 is 17 amino acids long. CDR1 and CDR2 from the germline V gene are MNHNS and SASEGT. CDR3 DNA sequence: TGTGCCAGCAGTGAAAACACTCGGGACCCATTCAATCAGCCCCAGCATTTT. Translation gives CASSENTRDPFNQPQHF.

This chain links TRBV27 with TRBJ2-7; either TRBD1 or TRBD2 may supply D (5 bases each). This CDR3 comprises 15 residues. Germline loops: CDR1 MNHEY, CDR2 SMNVEV (reference sequence). V was clipped by 6 bases and J by 3 bases, with 18 bases between them. The CDR3 region is CASRPGTGKSYEQYF. The CDR3, as DNA: TGTGCCAGCAGACCCGGGACGGGGAAGAGCTACGAGCAGTACTTC.

The chain uses TRBV30 and TRBJ2-7; 10 bases agree with TRBD1. This CDR3 has 18 residues. Unmatched junction bases numbered 17, after V lost 3 bases and J lost 3 bases. From germline, CDR1 is GTSNPN and CDR2 SVGIG (reference sequence). The CDR3 sequence: CAWRTGTGAAVGVYEQYF. The CDR3, as DNA: TGTGCCTGGAGGACGGGGACAGGGGCCGCGGTAGGGGTCTACGAGCAGTACTTC.

V gene TRBV5-6 combines with J gene TRBJ2-5; 8 bases are a match to TRBD1. Germline lookup yields CDR1 SGHDT and CDR2 YYEEEE. This CDR3 contains 15 residues. V was pared by 4 bases and J by 5 bases, with 10 bases of the junction left unmatched. The CDR3 DNA is TGTGCCAGCAGCCCCGGACAGGGAAGGGTGGAGACCCAGTACTTC. As protein: CASSPGQGRVETQYF.

CDR3 coding DNA: TGCGCCAGCAGCCAGAGCCTTGGACAGGGGGCGACCAATCAGCCCCAGCATTTT. Encoded protein: CASSQSLGQGATNQPQHF. V gene TRBV4-1 combines with J gene TRBJ1-5; 11 positions match TRBD1. CDR1 is MGHRA, CDR2 YSYEKL, per germline. Losses at the gene ends were 3 bases for V and 3 bases for J; bases not matched to a gene: 10. This CDR3 has 18 residues.

This sequence joins TRBV30 and TRBJ1-5; 7 positions match TRBD1. The CDR3 runs 15 residues. CDR1 and CDR2 (germline): GTSNPN, SVGIG (reference sequence). The V and J ends lost 1 base and 1 base, in that order; junction bases with no gene match: 4. The CDR3 sequence: CAWSAETGSNQPQHF. The CDR3 nucleotides read TGTGCCTGGAGTGCAGAGACAGGGAGCAATCAGCCCCAGCATTTT. Drawing the rest from reference TRBV30 and TRBJ1-5, the complete variable domain is SQTIHQWPATLVQPVGSPLSLECTVEGTSNPNLYWYRQAAGRGLQLLFYSVGIGQISSEVPQNLSASRPQDRQFILSSKKLLLSDSGFYLCAWSAETGSNQPQHFGDGTRLSIL.

This chain links TRBV28 with TRBJ2-5; D is tentatively TRBD1 or TRBD2 (6 bases each). Trimming pared 3 bases from V and 6 bases from J, leaving 17 bases between. CDR1 and CDR2 (germline): MDHEN, SYDVKM. The CDR3 is 15 residues long. CDR3 region: CASSFGAGGLKTQYF. CDR3 DNA sequence: TGTGCCAGCAGTTTTGGGGCCGGGGGCCTGAAGACCCAGTACTTC. The full variable domain, in which reference TRBV28 and TRBJ2-5 provide the parts outside the CDR3, is DVKVTQSSRYLVKRTGEKVFLECVQDMDHENMFWYRQDPGLGLRLIYFSYDVKMKEKGDIPEGYSVSREKKERFSLILESASTNQTSMYLCASSFGAGGLKTQYFGPGTRLLVL.

The V call is TRBV7-8, the J call TRBJ1-2, with no clear D. The germline V gene has CDR1 SGHVS and CDR2 FQNEAQ. The CDR3 has 14 amino acids. V was clipped by 1 base and J by 2 bases, with 8 bases between them. CDR3 DNA sequence: TGTGCCAGCAGCTTAGGAGAAACGAACTATGGCTACACCTTC. Protein sequence: CASSLGETNYGYTF.

This clone has more than one count but fewer than ten. The chain carries TRBV5-4 and TRBJ2-3; D gene uncertain. CDR3 size: 13 residues. CDR1 and CDR2 (germline): SGHNT, YYREEE (reference sequence). Deletions cut 7 bases from V and 4 bases from J, with 13 bases between. CDR3 nucleotides: TGTGCCAGCCGCTCGGGCCTAGCAGATACGCAGTATTTT. It yields the protein CASRSGLADTQYF.

The V and J genes are TRBV11-2 and TRBJ2-3, with unresolved D. Trimming pared 1 base from V and 3 bases from J, leaving 14 bases between. Germline V CDR1 and CDR2: SGHAT, FQNNGV. The CDR3 is 16 amino acids. Here the CDR3 DNA reads TGTGCCAGCAGCTTAGGGTGGGTGATCGGAACAGATACGCAGTATTTT. This encodes CASSLGWVIGTDTQYF.

V is TRBV28 and J is TRBJ1-4, with TRBD1 matching over 8 bases. Trimming at V came to 5 bases and at J to 15 bases, leaving 8 bases not matched to a gene. CDR3 length: 12 residues. Germline V gene sequence: CDR1 MDHEN, CDR2 SYDVKM. CDR3 bases: TGTGCCAGCAGTCCATGGACAGGGATGATGTTTTTT. Its translation: CASSPWTGMMFF.